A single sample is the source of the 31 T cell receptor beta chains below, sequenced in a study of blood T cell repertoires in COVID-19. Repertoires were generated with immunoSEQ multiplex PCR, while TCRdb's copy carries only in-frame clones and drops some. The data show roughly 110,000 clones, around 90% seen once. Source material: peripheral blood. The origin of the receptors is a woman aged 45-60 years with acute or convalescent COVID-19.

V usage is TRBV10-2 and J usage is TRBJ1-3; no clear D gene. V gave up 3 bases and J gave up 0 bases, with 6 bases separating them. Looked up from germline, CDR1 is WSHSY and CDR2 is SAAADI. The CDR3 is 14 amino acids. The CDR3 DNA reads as TGCGCCAGCAGTGACGGAGTCTCTGGAAACACCATATATTTT. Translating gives CASSDGVSGNTIYF.

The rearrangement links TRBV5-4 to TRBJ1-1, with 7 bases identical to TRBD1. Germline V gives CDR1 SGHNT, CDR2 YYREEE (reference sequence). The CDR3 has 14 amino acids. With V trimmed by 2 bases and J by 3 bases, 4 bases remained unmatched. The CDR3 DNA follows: TGTGCCAGCAGCTTATCCAGGGGGGACACTGAAGCTTTCTTT. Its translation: CASSLSRGDTEAFF.

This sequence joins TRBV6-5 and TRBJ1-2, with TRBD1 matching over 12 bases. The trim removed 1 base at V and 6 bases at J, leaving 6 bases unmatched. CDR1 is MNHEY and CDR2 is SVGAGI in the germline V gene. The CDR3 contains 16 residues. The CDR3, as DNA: TGTGCCAGCAGTTACTGGGGACAGGGGGCGGGGGATGGCTACACCTTC. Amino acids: CASSYWGQGAGDGYTF.

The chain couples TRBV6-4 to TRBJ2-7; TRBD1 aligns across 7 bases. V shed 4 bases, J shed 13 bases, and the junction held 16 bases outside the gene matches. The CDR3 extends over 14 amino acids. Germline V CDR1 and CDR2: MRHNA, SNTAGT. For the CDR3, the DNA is TGTGCCAGCAGTGGCCGAGACAGGGACCCGCCCCCCTACTTC. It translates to CASSGRDRDPPPYF.

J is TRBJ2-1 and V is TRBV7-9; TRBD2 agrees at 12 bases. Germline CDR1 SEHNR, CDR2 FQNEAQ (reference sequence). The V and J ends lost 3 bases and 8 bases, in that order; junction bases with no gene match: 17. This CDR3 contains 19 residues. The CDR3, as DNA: TGTGCCAGCAGCTTCTTGACTAGCGGGAGTATCCCTCGGCCCGATGAGCAGTTCTTC. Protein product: CASSFLTSGSIPRPDEQFF.

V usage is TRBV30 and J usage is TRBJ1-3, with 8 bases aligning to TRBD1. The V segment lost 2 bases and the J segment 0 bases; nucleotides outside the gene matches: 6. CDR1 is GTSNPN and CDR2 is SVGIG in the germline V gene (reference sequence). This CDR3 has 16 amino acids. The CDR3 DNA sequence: TGTGCCTGGAGTTTGCGACAGGGGCACTCTGGAAACACCATATATTTT. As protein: CAWSLRQGHSGNTIYF.

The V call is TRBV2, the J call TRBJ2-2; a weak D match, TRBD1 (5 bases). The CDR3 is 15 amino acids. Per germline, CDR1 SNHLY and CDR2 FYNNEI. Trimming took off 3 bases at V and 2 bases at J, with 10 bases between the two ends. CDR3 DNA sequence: TGTGCCAGCAGTGATAGGACAATCAACACCGGGGAGCTGTTTTTT. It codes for CASSDRTINTGELFF.

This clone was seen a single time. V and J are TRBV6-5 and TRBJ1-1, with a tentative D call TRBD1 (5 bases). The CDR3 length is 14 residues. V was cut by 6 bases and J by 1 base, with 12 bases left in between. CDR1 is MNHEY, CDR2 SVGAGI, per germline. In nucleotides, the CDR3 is TGTGCCAGCAGGCCTGGACACCCGAACACTGAAGCTTTCTTT. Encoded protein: CASRPGHPNTEAFF.

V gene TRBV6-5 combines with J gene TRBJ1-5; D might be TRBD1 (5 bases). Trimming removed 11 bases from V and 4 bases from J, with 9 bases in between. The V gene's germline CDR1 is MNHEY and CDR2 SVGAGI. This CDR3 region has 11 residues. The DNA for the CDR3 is TGTGCCTCCCAGGGTAATCAGCCCCAGCATTTT. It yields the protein CASQGNQPQHF.

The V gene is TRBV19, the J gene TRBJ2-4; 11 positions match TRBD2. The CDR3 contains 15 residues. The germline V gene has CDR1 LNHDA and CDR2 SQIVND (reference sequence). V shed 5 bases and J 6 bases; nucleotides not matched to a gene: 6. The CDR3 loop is CASSPRTSGLNIQYF. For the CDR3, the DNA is TGTGCCAGTAGTCCTCGGACTAGCGGGCTAAACATTCAGTACTTC.

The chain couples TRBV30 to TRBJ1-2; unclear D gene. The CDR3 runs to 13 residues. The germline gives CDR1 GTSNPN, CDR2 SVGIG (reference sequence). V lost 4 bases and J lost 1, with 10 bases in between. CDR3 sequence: CAWTPGDNYGYTF. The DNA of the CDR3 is TGTGCCTGGACCCCCGGGGATAACTATGGCTACACCTTC.

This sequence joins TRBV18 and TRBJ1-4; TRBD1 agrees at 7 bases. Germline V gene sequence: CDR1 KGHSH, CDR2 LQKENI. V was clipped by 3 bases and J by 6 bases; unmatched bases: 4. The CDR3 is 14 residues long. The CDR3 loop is CASSPRDSDEKLFF. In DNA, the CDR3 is TGTGCCAGCTCACCGAGGGACAGTGATGAAAAACTGTTTTTT.

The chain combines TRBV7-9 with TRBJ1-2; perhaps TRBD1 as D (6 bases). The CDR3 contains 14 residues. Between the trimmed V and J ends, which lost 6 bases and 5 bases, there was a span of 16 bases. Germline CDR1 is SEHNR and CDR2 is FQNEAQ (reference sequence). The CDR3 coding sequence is TGTGCCAGCAGTTTATCTTTAGGACAGTATGGCTACACCTTC. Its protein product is CASSLSLGQYGYTF.

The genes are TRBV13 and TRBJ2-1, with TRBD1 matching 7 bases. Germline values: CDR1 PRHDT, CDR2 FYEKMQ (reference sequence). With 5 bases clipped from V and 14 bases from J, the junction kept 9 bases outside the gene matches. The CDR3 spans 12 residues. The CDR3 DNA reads TGTGCCAGCAGCAATACAGGGGAAAAGGAGTTCTTC. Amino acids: CASSNTGEKEFF. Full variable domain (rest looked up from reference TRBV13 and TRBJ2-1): AAGVIQSPRHLIKEKRETATLKCYPIPRHDTVYWYQQGPGQDPQFLISFYEKMQSDKGSIPDRFSAQQFSDYHSELNMSSLELGDSALYFCASSNTGEKEFFGPGTRLTVL.

CDR3 nucleotides: TGTGCCAGCTCATTCGGACTGGTGAACACTGAAGCTTTCTTT. The encoded protein is CASSFGLVNTEAFF. This rearrangement joins TRBV18 to TRBJ1-1; no clear D gene. The CDR3 totals 14 residues. CDR1 and CDR2 (germline): KGHSH, LQKENI. Trimming stripped 5 bases from V and 0 bases from J, with 10 bases between.

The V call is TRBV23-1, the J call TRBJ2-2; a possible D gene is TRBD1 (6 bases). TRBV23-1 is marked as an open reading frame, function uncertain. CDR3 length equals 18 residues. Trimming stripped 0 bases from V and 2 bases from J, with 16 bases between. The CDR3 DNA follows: TGCGCCAGCAGTCAATCGACCCGGGACAATTCAAACACCGGGGAGCTGTTTTTT. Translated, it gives CASSQSTRDNSNTGELFF.

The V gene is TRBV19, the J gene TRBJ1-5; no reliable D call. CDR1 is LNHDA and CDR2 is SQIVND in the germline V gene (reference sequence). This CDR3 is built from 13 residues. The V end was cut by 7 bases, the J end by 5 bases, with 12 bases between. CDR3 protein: CASTLGVDQPQHF. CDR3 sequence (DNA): TGTGCCAGTACCCTCGGGGTGGATCAGCCCCAGCATTTT. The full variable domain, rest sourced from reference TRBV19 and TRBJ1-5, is DGGITQSPKYLFRKEGQNVTLSCEQNLNHDAMYWYRQDPGQGLRLIYYSQIVNDFQKGDIAEGYSVSREKKESFPLTVTSAQKNPTAFYLCASTLGVDQPQHFGDGTRLSIL.

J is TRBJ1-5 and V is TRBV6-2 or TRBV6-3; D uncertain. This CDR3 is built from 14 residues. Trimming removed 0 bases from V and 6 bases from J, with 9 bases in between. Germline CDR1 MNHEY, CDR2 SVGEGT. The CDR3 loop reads CASSYSRGIQPQHF. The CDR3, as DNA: TGTGCCAGCAGTTACTCCCGGGGTATTCAGCCCCAGCATTTT.

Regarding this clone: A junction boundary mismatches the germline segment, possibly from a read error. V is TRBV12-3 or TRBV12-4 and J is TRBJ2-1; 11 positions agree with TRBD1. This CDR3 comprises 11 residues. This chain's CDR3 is CASRGTGGKVF. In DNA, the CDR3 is TGTGCCAGCAGGGGGACAGGGGGAAAGGTCTTC.

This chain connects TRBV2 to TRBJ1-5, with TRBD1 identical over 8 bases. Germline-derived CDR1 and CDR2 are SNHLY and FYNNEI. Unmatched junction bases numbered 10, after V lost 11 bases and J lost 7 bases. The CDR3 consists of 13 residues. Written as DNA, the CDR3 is TGTGCCTCGGCTCCAGGGGGCGTGCAGCCCCAGCATTTT. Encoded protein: CASAPGGVQPQHF. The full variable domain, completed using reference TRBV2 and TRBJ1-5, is EPEVTQTPSHQVTQMGQEVILRCVPISNHLYFYWYRQILGQKVEFLVSFYNNEISEKSEIFDDQFSVERPDGSNFTLKIRSTKLEDSAMYFCASAPGGVQPQHFGDGTRLSIL.

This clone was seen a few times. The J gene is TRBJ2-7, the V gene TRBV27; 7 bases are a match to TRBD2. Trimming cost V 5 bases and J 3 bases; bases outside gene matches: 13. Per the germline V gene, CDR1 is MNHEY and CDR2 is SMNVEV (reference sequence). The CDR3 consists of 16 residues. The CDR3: CASSNSGLLRDYEQYF. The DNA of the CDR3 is TGTGCCAGCAGTAATAGCGGGCTACTCCGGGACTACGAGCAGTACTTC.

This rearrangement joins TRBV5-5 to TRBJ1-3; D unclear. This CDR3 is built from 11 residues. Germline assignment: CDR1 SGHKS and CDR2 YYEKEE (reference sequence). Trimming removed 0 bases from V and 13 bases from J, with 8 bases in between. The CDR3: CASSLGTDIYF. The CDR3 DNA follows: TGTGCCAGCAGCTTGGGGACTGATATATATTTT.

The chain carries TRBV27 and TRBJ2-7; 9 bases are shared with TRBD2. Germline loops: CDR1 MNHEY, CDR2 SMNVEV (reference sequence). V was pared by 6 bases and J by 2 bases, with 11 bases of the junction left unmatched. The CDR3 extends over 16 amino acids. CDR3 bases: TGTGCCAGCAGCCGGAATACGCGGGAGGGCCCCTACGAGCAGTACTTC. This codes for CASSRNTREGPYEQYF.

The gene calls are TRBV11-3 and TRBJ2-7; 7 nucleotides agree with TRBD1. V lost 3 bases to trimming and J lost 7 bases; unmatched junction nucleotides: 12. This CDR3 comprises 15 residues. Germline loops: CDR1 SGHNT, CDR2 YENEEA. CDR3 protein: CASSFRGQDEKEQYF. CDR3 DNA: TGTGCCAGCAGCTTCCGAGGACAGGATGAAAAAGAGCAGTACTTC.

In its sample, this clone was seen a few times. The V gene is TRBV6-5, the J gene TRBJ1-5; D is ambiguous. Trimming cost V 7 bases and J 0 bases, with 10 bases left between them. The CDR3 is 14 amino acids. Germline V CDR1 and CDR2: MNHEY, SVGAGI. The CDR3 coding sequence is TGTGCCAGCACCCCTCTCTATAGCAATCAGCCCCAGCATTTT. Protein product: CASTPLYSNQPQHF.

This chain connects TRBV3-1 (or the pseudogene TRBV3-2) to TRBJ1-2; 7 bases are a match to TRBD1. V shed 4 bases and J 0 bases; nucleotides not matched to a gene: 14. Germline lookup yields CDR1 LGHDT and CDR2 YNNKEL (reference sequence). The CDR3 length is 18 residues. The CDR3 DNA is TGTGCCAGCAGCCTCTCCGGGACAGAATTGATTTCTAACTATGGCTACACCTTC. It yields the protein CASSLSGTELISNYGYTF.

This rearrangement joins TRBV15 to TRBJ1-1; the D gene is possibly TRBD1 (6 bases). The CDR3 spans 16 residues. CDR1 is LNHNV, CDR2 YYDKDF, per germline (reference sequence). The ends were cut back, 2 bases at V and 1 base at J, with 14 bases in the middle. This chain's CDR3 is CATSRLGGFGNTEAFF. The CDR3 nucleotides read TGTGCCACCAGCAGACTTGGGGGCTTCGGGAACACTGAAGCTTTCTTT.

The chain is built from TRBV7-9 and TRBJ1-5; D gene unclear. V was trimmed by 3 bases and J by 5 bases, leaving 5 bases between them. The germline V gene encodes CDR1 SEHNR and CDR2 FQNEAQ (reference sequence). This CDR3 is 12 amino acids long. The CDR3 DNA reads TGTGCCAGCAGCTTTGGAGATCAGCCCCAGCATTTT. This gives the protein CASSFGDQPQHF.

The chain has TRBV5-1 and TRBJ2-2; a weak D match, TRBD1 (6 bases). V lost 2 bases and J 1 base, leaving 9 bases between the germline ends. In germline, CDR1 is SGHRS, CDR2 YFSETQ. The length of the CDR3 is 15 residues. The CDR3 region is CASSLSGQNTGELFF. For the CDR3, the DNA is TGCGCCAGCAGCTTATCGGGACAGAACACCGGGGAGCTGTTTTTT.

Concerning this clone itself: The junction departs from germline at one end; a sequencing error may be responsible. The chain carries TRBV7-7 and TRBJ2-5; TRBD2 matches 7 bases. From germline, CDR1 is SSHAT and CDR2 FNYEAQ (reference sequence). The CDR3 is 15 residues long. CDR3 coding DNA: TGTGCTAGCAGCCCAACGACTAGCCCCCAAGAGACCCAGTACTTC. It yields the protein CASSPTTSPQETQYF.

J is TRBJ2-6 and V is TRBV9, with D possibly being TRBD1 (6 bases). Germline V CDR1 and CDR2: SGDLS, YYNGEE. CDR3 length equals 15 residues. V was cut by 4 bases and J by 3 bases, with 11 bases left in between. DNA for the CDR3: TGTGCCAGCAGCTACCAGGGGCTTGGGGCCAACGTCCTGACTTTC. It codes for CASSYQGLGANVLTF.